A selection of T cell receptor beta chains follows, all from one sample in a study of cytotoxic CD8 clonotypes in ibrutinib-treated CLL. Some clones are missing from TCRdb's copy, which holds only in-frame ones; the method was immunoSEQ multiplex PCR. The table lists tens of thousands of clones, about 75% of them singletons. The sample in question was PBMCs, obtained before ibrutinib treatment. These receptors originate from a human donor with chronic lymphocytic leukemia. CDR3s include the opening cysteine and the closing phenylalanine or tryptophan. D genes are given only for firm matches. The listing skips clone size in some rows; elsewhere it reads once, few, many or a size class.

TGTGCCAGCAGCCCCTCTGGGGCGAACACTGAAGCTTTCTTT,CASSPSGANTEAFF,NA,TRBV7-2,NA,TRBJ1-1
TGTGCCAGTAGTACGAGGATGGGGAGCAATCAGCCCCAGCATTTT,CASSTRMGSNQPQHF,NA,TRBV19,NA,TRBJ1-5
TGCAGCGTTGGAGGACTAGCGGGAGTCAAGACAGATACGCAGTATTTT,CSVGGLAGVKTDTQYF,once,TRBV29-1,TRBD2,TRBJ2-3
TGTGCCAGCAGTCTAAACAGGGGGCCGAACACTGAAGCTTTCTTT,CASSLNRGPNTEAFF,NA,TRBV27,TRBD1,TRBJ1-1
TGTGCCAGCTCACGGGGGCGGGATGAAAAACTGTTTTTT,CASSRGRDEKLFF,NA,TRBV18,NA,TRBJ1-4
TGTGCCAGCAGTTTATCGGGGACTTACGGGGAGACCCAGTACTTC,CASSLSGTYGETQYF,NA,TRBV27,NA,TRBJ2-5
TGTGCCAGCAGCCCATCAGGACAGGGTAGGAATGAGCAGTTCTTC,CASSPSGQGRNEQFF,NA,TRBV7-9,TRBD1,TRBJ2-1
TGTGCCAGCTCACTGATCCGGGAATCACACACTGAAGCTTTCTTT,CASSLIRESHTEAFF,NA,TRBV18,NA,TRBJ1-1
TGTGCCAGCAGCCACGACAGGGAGGTGCAGTACTTC,CASSHDREVQYF,few,TRBV11-3,NA,TRBJ2-7
TGTGCCAGCAGTGGGACAGGGGGTATCGGGGAGCTGTTTTTT,CASSGTGGIGELFF,NA,TRBV6-1,TRBD1,TRBJ2-2
TGTGCCAGCAGCTCACCACAGGGGAACACTGAAGCTTTCTTT,CASSSPQGNTEAFF,NA,TRBV7-3,NA,TRBJ1-1
TGTGCCAGCAGTTACCTGGAATCGACAGGGGGAAACACCATATATTTT,CASSYLESTGGNTIYF,NA,TRBV6-5,TRBD1,TRBJ1-3
TGTGCCAGCAGGGATGTGGGGAAGCACGAGCAGTACTTC,CASRDVGKHEQYF,NA,TRBV2,NA,TRBJ2-7
TGTGCCAGTAGCCCCTCCCGGGACACCTTTTCTGGAAACACCATATATTTT,CASSPSRDTFSGNTIYF,NA,TRBV19,NA,TRBJ1-3